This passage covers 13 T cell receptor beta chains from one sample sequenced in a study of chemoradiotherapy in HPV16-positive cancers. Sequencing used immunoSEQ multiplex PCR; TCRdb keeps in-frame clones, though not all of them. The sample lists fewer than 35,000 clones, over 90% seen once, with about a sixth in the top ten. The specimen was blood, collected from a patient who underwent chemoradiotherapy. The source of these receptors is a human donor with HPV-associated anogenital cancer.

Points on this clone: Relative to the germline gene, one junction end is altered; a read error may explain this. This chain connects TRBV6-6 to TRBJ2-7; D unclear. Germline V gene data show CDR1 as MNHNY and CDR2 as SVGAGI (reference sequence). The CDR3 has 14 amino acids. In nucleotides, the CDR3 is TGTGCCAGCACCATTGATGGTCCCCCACTTAGCAGTGAGTTC. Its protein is CASTIDGPPLSSEF.

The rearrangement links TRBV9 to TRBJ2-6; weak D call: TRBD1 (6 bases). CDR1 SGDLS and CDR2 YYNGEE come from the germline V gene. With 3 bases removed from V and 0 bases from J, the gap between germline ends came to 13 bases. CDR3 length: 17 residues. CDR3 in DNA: TGTGCCAGCAGCGGAGGACAGCCCCCCTCTGGGGCCAACGTCCTGACTTTC. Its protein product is CASSGGQPPSGANVLTF.

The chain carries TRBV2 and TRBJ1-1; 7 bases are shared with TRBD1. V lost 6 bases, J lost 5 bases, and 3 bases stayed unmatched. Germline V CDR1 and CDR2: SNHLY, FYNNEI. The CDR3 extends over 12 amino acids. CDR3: CASSSQGTEAFF. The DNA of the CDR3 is TGTGCCAGCAGCTCACAGGGGACTGAAGCTTTCTTT.

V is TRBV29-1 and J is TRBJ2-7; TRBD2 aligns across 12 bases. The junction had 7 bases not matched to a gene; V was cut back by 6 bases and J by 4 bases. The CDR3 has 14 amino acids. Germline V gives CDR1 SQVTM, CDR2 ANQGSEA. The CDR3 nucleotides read TGCAGCGTATCCTCTAGCGGGAGGGCTTACGAGCAGTACTTC. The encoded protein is CSVSSSGRAYEQYF.

The CDR3 DNA reads as TGTGCCAGCAGCCAAGCGGTGGCTAGCGGGGGAAAATACTTC. It yields the protein CASSQAVASGGKYF. The J gene is TRBJ2-5, the V gene TRBV14; 10 bases match TRBD2. Per germline, CDR1 SGHDN and CDR2 FVKESK. This CDR3 comprises 14 residues. V was clipped by 1 base and J by 14 bases; unmatched bases: 10.

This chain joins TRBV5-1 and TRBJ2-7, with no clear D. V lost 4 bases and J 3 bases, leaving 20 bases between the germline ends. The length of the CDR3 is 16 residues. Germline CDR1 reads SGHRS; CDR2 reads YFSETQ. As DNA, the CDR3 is TGCGCCAGCAGCAGAAGCTCCGGGTCCAGCGTCTACGAGCAGTACTTC. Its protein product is CASSRSSGSSVYEQYF.

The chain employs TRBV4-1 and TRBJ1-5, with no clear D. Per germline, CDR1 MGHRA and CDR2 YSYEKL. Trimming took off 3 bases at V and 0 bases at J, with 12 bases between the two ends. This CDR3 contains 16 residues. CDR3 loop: CASSQDKGFSNQPQHF. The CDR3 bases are TGCGCCAGCAGCCAGGATAAAGGATTTAGCAATCAGCCCCAGCATTTT.

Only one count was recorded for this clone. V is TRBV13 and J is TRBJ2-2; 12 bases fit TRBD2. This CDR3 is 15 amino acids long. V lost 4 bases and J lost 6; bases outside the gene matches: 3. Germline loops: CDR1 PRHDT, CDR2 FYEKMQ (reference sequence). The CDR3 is CASSSSGRAAGELFF. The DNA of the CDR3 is TGTGCCAGCAGCTCTAGCGGGAGGGCTGCCGGGGAGCTGTTTTTT.

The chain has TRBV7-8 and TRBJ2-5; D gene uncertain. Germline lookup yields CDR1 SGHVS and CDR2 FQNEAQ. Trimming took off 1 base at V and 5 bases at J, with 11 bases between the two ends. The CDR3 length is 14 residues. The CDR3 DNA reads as TGTGCCAGCAGCTTAGATCGGGTTCAGGAGACCCAGTACTTC. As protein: CASSLDRVQETQYF.

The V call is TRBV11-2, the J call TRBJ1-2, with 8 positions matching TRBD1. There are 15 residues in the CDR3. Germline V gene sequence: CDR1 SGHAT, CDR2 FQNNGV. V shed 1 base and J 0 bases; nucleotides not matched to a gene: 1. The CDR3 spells CASSLGTGSNYGYTF. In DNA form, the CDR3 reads TGTGCCAGCAGCTTAGGGACAGGGTCTAACTATGGCTACACCTTC.

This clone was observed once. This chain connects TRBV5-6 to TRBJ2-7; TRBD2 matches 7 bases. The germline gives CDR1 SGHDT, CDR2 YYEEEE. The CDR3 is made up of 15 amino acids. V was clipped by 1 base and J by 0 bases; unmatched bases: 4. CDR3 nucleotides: TGTGCCAGCAGCTTGCTGGGACTAAACTCCTACGAGCAGTACTTC. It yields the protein CASSLLGLNSYEQYF.

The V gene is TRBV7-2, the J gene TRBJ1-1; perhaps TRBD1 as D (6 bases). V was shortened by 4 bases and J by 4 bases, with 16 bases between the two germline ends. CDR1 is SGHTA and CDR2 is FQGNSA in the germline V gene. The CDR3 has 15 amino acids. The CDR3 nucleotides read TGTGCCAGCAGCTCCCAGGGGCGGGGGACCACTGAAGCTTTCTTT. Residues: CASSSQGRGTTEAFF.

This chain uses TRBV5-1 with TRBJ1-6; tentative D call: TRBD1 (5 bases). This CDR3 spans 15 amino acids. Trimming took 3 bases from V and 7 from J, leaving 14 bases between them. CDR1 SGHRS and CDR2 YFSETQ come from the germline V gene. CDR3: CASSSHGRGNSPLHF. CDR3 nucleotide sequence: TGCGCCAGCAGCTCACACGGCCGGGGGAATTCACCCCTCCACTTT.